A single sample gave rise to the 9 T cell receptor beta chains below, sequenced in a study of early T cells in non-severe SARS-CoV-2 infection. TCRdb re-called the 5' RACE reads through MiXCR, storing one row per CDR3 protein. The data show 100,000 to 150,000 distinct CDR3 sequences, just under 15% seen once. Sequencing input: whole blood. The receptors were sampled from an adult who was a healthcare worker with PCR-confirmed SARS-CoV-2 infection or an uninfected control (not recorded which).

In this sample, this clonotype turned up many times. This rearrangement joins TRBV5-6 to TRBJ2-7; D might be TRBD1 (7 bases). Germline-derived CDR1 and CDR2 are SGHDT and YYEEEE. V shed 0 bases and J shed 6 bases, with 13 bases lying between them. The length of the CDR3 is 14 residues. CDR3 nucleotide sequence: TGTGCCAGCAGCTTGGCCGGAGGGGGCAGCGAGCAGTACTTC. Its protein product is CASSLAGGGSEQYF.

This sequence joins TRBV4-2 and TRBJ2-6, with TRBD2 as a possible D gene (5 bases). The CDR3 is made up of 16 amino acids. Germline CDR1 and CDR2: LGHNA and YNFKEQ. Trimming shortened V by 1 base and J by 4 bases, and 11 bases separated the two germline ends. The chain's CDR3 is CASSQVGEPGANVLTF. CDR3 bases: TGTGCCAGCAGCCAAGTCGGGGAACCCGGGGCCAACGTCCTGACTTTC.

This clonotype was seen a handful of times. The V and J genes are TRBV20-1 and TRBJ2-3; D call uncertain. V was clipped by 6 bases and J by 3 bases, with 19 bases between them. The V gene's germline CDR1 is DFQATT and CDR2 SNEGSKA (reference sequence). CDR3 length equals 15 residues. The CDR3 region is CSAPSPIVGTDTQYF. In DNA form, the CDR3 reads TGCAGTGCCCCCTCACCGATTGTAGGAACAGATACGCAGTATTTT.

The V gene is TRBV29-1, the J gene TRBJ2-3; D ambiguous. Trimming left V 4 bases short and J 2 bases short, with 10 bases between. Germline V CDR1 and CDR2: SQVTM, ANQGSEA. The CDR3 spans 13 residues. DNA for the CDR3: TGCAGCGTTGCGGGCCTTTCCACAGATACGCAGTATTTT. Translated, it gives CSVAGLSTDTQYF.

For this clonotype: Here the CDR3 omits its conserved ending phenylalanine or tryptophan, so a read error is the likely source. The chain has TRBV5-1 and TRBJ2-3; D possibly uses TRBD1 or TRBD2 (6 bases each). Trimming shortened V by 3 bases and J by 2 bases, and 10 bases separated the two germline ends. The CDR3 contains 14 residues. Germline loops: CDR1 SGHRS, CDR2 YFSETQ. DNA for the CDR3: TGCGCCAGCAGCTCGAGGGGGGCCACAGATACGCAGTATTCT. Its protein product is CASSSRGATDTQYS.

In its sample, this clonotype was seen a few times. J is TRBJ1-1 and V is TRBV29-1; 8 positions match TRBD1. CDR3 size: 13 residues. J gave up 1 base and V 5 bases, and 3 bases lay outside the gene matches. Germline V gene sequence: CDR1 SQVTM, CDR2 ANQGSEA. CDR3 region: CSVRTGQNTEAFF. CDR3 nucleotides: TGCAGCGTTAGGACAGGGCAGAACACTGAAGCTTTCTTT.

There are a few counts of this clonotype. This chain uses TRBV7-6 with TRBJ2-2; TRBD1 matches at 8 bases. CDR3 size: 15 residues. V lost 5 bases and J lost 4; bases outside the gene matches: 6. Germline V gene data show CDR1 as SGHVS and CDR2 as FNYEAQ. The CDR3 DNA follows: TGTGCCAGCAGCGCAGGGGGCTGGGGCACCGGGGAGCTGTTTTTT. Its protein product is CASSAGGWGTGELFF.

This chain connects TRBV4-1 to TRBJ2-5, with D tentatively TRBD1 or TRBD2 (5 bases each). Germline lookup yields CDR1 MGHRA and CDR2 YSYEKL. The CDR3 length is 15 residues. V shed 3 bases and J shed 2 bases, with 13 bases lying between them. CDR3 residues: CASSQGRGGQETQYF. DNA of the CDR3: TGCGCCAGCAGCCAGGGTCGGGGCGGGCAAGAGACCCAGTACTTC.

This clonotype was seen a handful of times. The J gene is TRBJ2-2, the V gene TRBV18; perhaps TRBD2 as D (5 bases). Germline CDR1 reads KGHSH; CDR2 reads LQKENI. The CDR3 runs to 13 residues. Between the trimmed V and J ends, which lost 3 bases and 7 bases, there was a span of 9 bases. The CDR3 loop is CASSPGRDGELFF. CDR3 nucleotides: TGTGCCAGCTCACCTGGTCGGGACGGGGAGCTGTTTTTT.